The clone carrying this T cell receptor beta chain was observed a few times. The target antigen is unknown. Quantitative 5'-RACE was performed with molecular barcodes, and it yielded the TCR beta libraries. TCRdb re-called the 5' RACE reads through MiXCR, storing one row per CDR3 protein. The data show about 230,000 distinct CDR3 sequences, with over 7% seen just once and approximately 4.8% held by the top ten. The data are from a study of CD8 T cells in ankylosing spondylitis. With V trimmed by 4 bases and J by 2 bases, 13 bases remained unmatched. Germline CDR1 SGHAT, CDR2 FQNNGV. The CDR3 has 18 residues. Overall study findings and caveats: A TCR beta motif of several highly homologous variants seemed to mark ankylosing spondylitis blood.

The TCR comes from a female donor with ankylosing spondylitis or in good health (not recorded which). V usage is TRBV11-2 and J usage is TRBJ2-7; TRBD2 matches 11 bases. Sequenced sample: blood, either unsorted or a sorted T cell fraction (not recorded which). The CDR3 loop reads CASSSTGLAGGLAYEQYF. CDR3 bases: TGTGCCAGCAGCTCCACGGGGCTAGCGGGAGGCCTGGCCTACGAGCAGTACTTC.